This T cell receptor (beta chain) was obtained from a study of blood T cell repertoires in COVID-19 (dated by TCRdb to 2018 to 2021). Regarding the study in general: Samples covering the acute and convalescent phases of COVID-19 were provided by collaborators in the United States, Italy and Spain. The material from the prospective study consisted of cDNA or gDNA derived from T cells, B-cell-depleted T cells, or PBMCs. Deeply sampled blood TCRbeta repertoires from subjects exposed to, actively infected with, or recovered from COVID-19 were included in the dataset. The repertoires were released in a freely available public database intended as a resource for research on the immune response to SARS-CoV-2. The samples were drawn from two sources: the first 160 participants of the ongoing ImmuneRACE study, and some 1,300 subjects contributed by 6 global collaborators. A de-identified subject ID, COVID-19 status, age in years and sex were almost always included in the sample metadata. Where available, HLA class I and class II types were taken from metadata supplied by the sample provider and were not determined by assay-based typing.

From cysteine to phenylalanine, the CDR3 is 14 amino acids long. Only the CDR3 part of the read is kept: 42 bases, read in frame from the first base. CDR1 and CDR2 (MNHNY, SVGAGI) derive from the germline V gene (reference sequence). Clipping removes 5 bases from V and 3 bases from J, with 6 as the unmatched junction base count. One collaborating source in Seattle enrolled patients while the patients were actively infected and followed the patients over time throughout the course of disease. The collaborating institutions used their own protocols to collect whole blood in K2EDTA tubes. For TCRbeta analysis, collaborators shipped samples in one of three forms: frozen whole blood, isolated PBMCs, or DNA extracted from either of those sample types. A word on this clone: Its antigen remains unidentified. No base quality information exists; no much larger clone differs at one position.

The investigation overall reported the following: The quantity of clinical and demographic metadata differed by source and by participant and was supplied without curation.

TCRbeta CDR3 regions were amplified from genomic DNA using the immunoSEQ Assay, a bias-controlled multiplex PCR. On the authors' methods: Within the assay, amplification of reference gene primers was used to estimate how many nucleated cells each sample contained. Sequence reads were collapsed and filtered to measure the absolute abundance of every unique TCRbeta CDR3 rearrangement. Productive Simpson clonality was computed per sample as the square root of Simpson's diversity index over productive rearrangements. The table was pulled from immuneACCESS by TCRdb, which kept in-frame rearrangements only. Such tables lose some clones; where checked, under half of the loss comes from unresolved V genes, and the rest has no known cause. V, J and clone size are taken as reported in that table, and D and trimming were inferred from the DNA itself. The table for this sample lists 130,000 or so clones; about 89% of them were counted only once. Clones ranked in the top ten supply about an eighth of the sample.

Material: peripheral blood. The chain links TRBV6-6 with TRBJ1-2, with 7 bases in between that match TRBD1. This receptor was taken from a woman aged 70 to 79 with COVID-19, enrolled during active disease. In nucleotide form, the sequence is TGTGCCAGCAGTCGGACAGGTGGGGACTATGGCTACACCTTC. Its protein product is CASSRTGGDYGYTF.